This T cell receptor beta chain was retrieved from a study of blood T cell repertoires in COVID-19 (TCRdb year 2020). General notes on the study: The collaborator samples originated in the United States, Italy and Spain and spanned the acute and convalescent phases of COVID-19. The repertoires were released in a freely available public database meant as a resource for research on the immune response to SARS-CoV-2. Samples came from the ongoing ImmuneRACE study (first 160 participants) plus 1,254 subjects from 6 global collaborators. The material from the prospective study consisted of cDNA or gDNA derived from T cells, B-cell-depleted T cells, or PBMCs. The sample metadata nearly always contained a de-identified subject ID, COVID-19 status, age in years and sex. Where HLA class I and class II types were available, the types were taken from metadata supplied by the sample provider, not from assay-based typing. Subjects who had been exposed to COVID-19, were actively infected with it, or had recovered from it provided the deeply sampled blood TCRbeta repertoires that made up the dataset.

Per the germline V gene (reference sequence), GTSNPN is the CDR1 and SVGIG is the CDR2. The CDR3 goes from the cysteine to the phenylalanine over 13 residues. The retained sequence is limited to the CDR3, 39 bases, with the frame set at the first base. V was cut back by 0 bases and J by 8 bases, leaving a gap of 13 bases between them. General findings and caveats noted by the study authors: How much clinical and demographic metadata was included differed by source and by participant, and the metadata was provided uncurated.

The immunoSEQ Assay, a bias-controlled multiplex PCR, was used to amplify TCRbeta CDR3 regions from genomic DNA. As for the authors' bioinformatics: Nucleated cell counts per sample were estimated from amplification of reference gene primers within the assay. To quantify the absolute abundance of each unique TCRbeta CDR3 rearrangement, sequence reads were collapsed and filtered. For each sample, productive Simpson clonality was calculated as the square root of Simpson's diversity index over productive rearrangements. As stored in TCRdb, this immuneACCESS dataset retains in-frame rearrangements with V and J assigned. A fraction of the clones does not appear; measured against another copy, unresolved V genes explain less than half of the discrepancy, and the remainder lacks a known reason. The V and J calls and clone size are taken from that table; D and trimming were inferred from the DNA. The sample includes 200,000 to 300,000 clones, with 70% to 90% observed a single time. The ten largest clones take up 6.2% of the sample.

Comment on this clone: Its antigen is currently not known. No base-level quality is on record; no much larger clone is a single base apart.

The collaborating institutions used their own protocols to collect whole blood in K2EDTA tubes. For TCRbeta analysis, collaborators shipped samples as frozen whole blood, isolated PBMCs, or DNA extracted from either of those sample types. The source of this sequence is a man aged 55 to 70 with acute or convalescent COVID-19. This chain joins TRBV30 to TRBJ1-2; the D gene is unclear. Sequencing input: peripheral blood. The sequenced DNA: TGTGCCTGGAGTGTAGTCTACTCAACGGGCTACACCTTC. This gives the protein CAWSVVYSTGYTF.